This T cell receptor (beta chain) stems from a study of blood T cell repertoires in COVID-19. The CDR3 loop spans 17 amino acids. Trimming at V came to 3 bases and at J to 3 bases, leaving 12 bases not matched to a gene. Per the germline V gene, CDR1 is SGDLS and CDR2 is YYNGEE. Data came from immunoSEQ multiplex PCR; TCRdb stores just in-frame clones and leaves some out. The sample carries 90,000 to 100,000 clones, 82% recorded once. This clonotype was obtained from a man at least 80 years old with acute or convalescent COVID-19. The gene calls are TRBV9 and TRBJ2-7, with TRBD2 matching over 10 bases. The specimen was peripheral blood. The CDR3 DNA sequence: TGTGCCAGCAGCGAGGGAGATGGACTAGCGGCCTTCTACGAGCAGTACTTC. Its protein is CASSEGDGLAAFYEQYF.